Presented here are 20 T cell receptor beta chains from one specimen sequenced in a study of cytomegalovirus exposure and HLA in healthy donors. Amplification used 60 Vbeta primers and 13 Jbeta primers. TCRdb's table, derived via immunoSEQ multiplex PCR, lists solely in-frame clones and lacks some. The data show some 65,000 clones, about 70% seen once. What was sequenced was PBMCs. All receptors come from a woman younger than 45 in good health and CMV-seronegative.

This chain uses TRBV15 with TRBJ1-2; D might be TRBD1 (6 bases). The V gene's germline CDR1 is LNHNV and CDR2 YYDKDF (reference sequence). V shed 5 bases and J shed 3 bases, with 16 bases lying between them. The CDR3 is 15 amino acids. The chain's CDR3 is CATSPPGGADYGYTF. The CDR3 bases are TGTGCCACCAGCCCTCCGGGGGGGGCCGACTATGGCTACACCTTC.

The chain combines TRBV4-3 with TRBJ2-7; D possibly corresponds to TRBD1 (5 bases). This CDR3 has 14 residues. Trimming left V 2 bases short and J 0 bases short, with 8 bases between. CDR1 is LGHNA and CDR2 is YSLEER in the germline V gene. CDR3 amino acids: CASSQTGLSYEQYF. Written as DNA, the CDR3 is TGCGCCAGCAGCCAAACAGGCCTCTCCTACGAGCAGTACTTC.

As to this clone: The sample carries other DNA sequences with the same CDR3. The chain joins TRBV6-6 to TRBJ1-6; 7 positions agree with TRBD1. Germline-derived CDR1 and CDR2 are MNHNY and SVGAGI (reference sequence). This CDR3 region has 14 residues. The V segment lost 11 bases and the J segment 8 bases; nucleotides outside the gene matches: 12. The DNA for the CDR3 is TGTGCCTCCACGCCGGGACAGAGGGATTCACCCCTCCACTTT. This encodes CASTPGQRDSPLHF.

The chain recombines TRBV30 with TRBJ1-3; D is ambiguous. The CDR3 totals 15 residues. The V gene lost 2 bases and the J gene lost 0 bases, with 11 bases spanning the gap. CDR1 GTSNPN and CDR2 SVGIG come from the germline V gene (reference sequence). The CDR3 loop reads CAWSRVGSSGNTIYF. The CDR3 nucleotides read TGTGCCTGGAGTAGGGTCGGGAGCTCTGGAAACACCATATATTTT. Full variable domain (remainder filled in from reference TRBV30 and TRBJ1-3): SQTIHQWPATLVQPVGSPLSLECTVEGTSNPNLYWYRQAAGRGLQLLFYSVGIGQISSEVPQNLSASRPQDRQFILSSKKLLLSDSGFYLCAWSRVGSSGNTIYFGEGSWLTVV.

The chain uses TRBV9 and TRBJ2-7; D possibly corresponds to TRBD1 (5 bases). The germline V gene encodes CDR1 SGDLS and CDR2 YYNGEE. The V end lost 4 bases, the J end lost 0 bases, and 14 bases lay between the germline ends. This CDR3 is built from 15 residues. The CDR3 reads CASSPQIRDSYEQYF. Written as DNA, the CDR3 is TGTGCCAGCAGCCCCCAGATCAGGGACTCCTACGAGCAGTACTTC. Filled out from reference TRBV9 and TRBJ2-7, the complete variable domain reads DSGVTQTPKHLITATGQRVTLRCSPRSGDLSVYWYQQSLDQGLQFLIQYYNGEERAKGNILERFSAQQFPDLHSELNLSSLELGDSALYFCASSPQIRDSYEQYFGPGTRLTVT.

This clone has just a few counts. CDR3 bases: TGTGCCAGCAGTCAGGGATTGAGCACAGATACGCAGTATTTT. Its protein is CASSQGLSTDTQYF. The V call is TRBV27, the J call TRBJ2-3, with D possibly matching TRBD1 (5 bases). V shed 5 bases and J shed 0 bases, with 9 bases lying between them. CDR3 length: 14 amino acids. The germline gives CDR1 MNHEY, CDR2 SMNVEV (reference sequence).

This rearrangement joins TRBV27 to TRBJ1-6; weak D call: TRBD1 (6 bases). The V and J ends lost 5 bases and 7 bases respectively, with 12 bases between them. There are 14 residues in the CDR3. CDR1 is MNHEY, CDR2 SMNVEV, per germline (reference sequence). Written as DNA, the CDR3 is TGTGCCAGCAGTACAGGGTTTGAGAATTCACCCCTCCACTTT. It yields the protein CASSTGFENSPLHF.

The gene calls are TRBV5-4 and TRBJ2-6, with D perhaps TRBD2 (6 bases). CDR1 and CDR2 from the germline V gene are SGHNT and YYREEE (reference sequence). The V and J ends lost 0 bases and 3 bases respectively, with 13 bases between them. This CDR3 spans 17 amino acids. CDR3 in amino acids: CASSLGRGTGGANVLTF. CDR3 DNA sequence: TGTGCCAGCAGCTTGGGTCGGGGGACTGGTGGGGCCAACGTCCTGACTTTC.

The rearrangement uses TRBV6-5 and TRBJ1-5; weak D call: TRBD1 (6 bases). The CDR3 is 16 residues long. CDR1 MNHEY and CDR2 SVGAGI come from the germline V gene. V shed 0 bases and J shed 2 bases, with 11 bases lying between them. CDR3 loop: CASSYSGRGGNQPQHF. In nucleotides, the CDR3 is TGTGCCAGCAGTTACTCGGGCAGGGGAGGCAATCAGCCCCAGCATTTT.

The chain is built from TRBV5-4 and TRBJ2-5, with 11 nucleotides matching TRBD2. V shed 2 bases, J shed 4 bases, and the junction held 4 bases outside the gene matches. Germline CDR1 reads SGHNT; CDR2 reads YYREEE (reference sequence). The CDR3 loop spans 15 amino acids. CDR3 in amino acids: CASSFTSGGVETQYF. The CDR3 region has the DNA TGTGCCAGCAGCTTTACTAGCGGGGGTGTAGAGACCCAGTACTTC.

For this clone: Other nucleotide sequences in the sample specify the same CDR3. The chain couples TRBV10-2 to TRBJ1-1, with a possible D match to TRBD1 (5 bases). The V end lost 6 bases, the J end lost 1 base, and 9 bases lay between the germline ends. The CDR3 has 13 residues. Germline V gene sequence: CDR1 WSHSY, CDR2 SAAADI. CDR3 residues: CASSAQENTEAFF. CDR3 coding DNA: TGCGCCAGCAGCGCACAGGAGAACACTGAAGCTTTCTTT.

J is TRBJ1-2 and V is TRBV25-1; D is undetermined. Trimming took off 8 bases at V and 6 bases at J, with 25 bases between the two ends. The germline V gene encodes CDR1 MGHDK and CDR2 SYGVNS. This CDR3 contains 16 residues. In DNA form, the CDR3 reads TGTGCCAGCTCCGGCGGGCCGTCTGAGACAAATAATGGCTACACCTTC. Protein product: CASSGGPSETNNGYTF.

The J gene is TRBJ1-2, the V gene TRBV10-3, with a weak D call TRBD1 (5 bases). This CDR3 spans 15 amino acids. The germline gives CDR1 ENHRY, CDR2 SYGVKD. Trimming shortened V by 5 bases and J by 6 bases, and 19 bases separated the two germline ends. CDR3: CAISPEQGWGNGYTF. In DNA, the CDR3 is TGTGCCATCAGTCCAGAGCAGGGATGGGGTAATGGCTACACCTTC.

The chain has TRBV18 and TRBJ2-7; TRBD2 agrees at 10 bases. The CDR3 length is 14 residues. With V trimmed by 3 bases and J by 7 bases, 6 bases remained unmatched. Germline values: CDR1 KGHSH, CDR2 LQKENI. The CDR3 nucleotides are TGTGCCAGCTCACCTAGCGGGGGGACCTCTGAGCAGTACTTC. It translates to CASSPSGGTSEQYF.

This chain joins TRBV11-2 and TRBJ1-5; TRBD1 matches at 7 bases. V lost 1 base to trimming and J lost 0 bases; unmatched junction nucleotides: 0. This CDR3 spans 15 amino acids. Germline V gives CDR1 SGHAT, CDR2 FQNNGV. CDR3 protein: CASSLAGGSNQPQHF. CDR3 nucleotide sequence: TGTGCCAGCAGCTTAGCAGGGGGTAGCAATCAGCCCCAGCATTTT.

The chain joins TRBV19 to TRBJ1-4; D is uncertain. The CDR3 is 18 residues long. Germline V gene sequence: CDR1 LNHDA, CDR2 SQIVND (reference sequence). Trimming took 7 bases from V and 7 from J, leaving 28 bases between them. The CDR3: CASTRVCRVLYRFEKLFF. The CDR3 DNA follows: TGTGCCAGTACGCGAGTTTGCCGGGTCTTGTATCGTTTTGAAAAACTGTTTTTT.

The chain combines TRBV29-1 with TRBJ2-1, with 7 bases lining up with TRBD1. Germline V lookup: CDR1 SQVTM, CDR2 ANQGSEA. V lost 5 bases, J lost 2 bases, and 3 bases stayed unmatched. There are 13 residues in the CDR3. CDR3 DNA sequence: TGCAGCGTTACAGGGGACCCCTACAATGAGCAGTTCTTC. It is translated as CSVTGDPYNEQFF.

The chain employs TRBV7-3 and TRBJ2-2; 7 nucleotides line up with TRBD2. The CDR3 runs 15 residues. CDR1 is SGHTA, CDR2 FQGTGA, per germline. The junction had 6 bases not matched to a gene; V was cut back by 5 bases and J by 3 bases. The CDR3 loop reads CASSHGTIHTGELFF. The DNA for the CDR3 is TGTGCCAGCAGCCACGGGACTATACACACCGGGGAGCTGTTTTTT.

This rearrangement joins TRBV5-1 to TRBJ1-4, with 7 bases that match TRBD1. CDR3 size: 17 residues. CDR1 and CDR2 from the germline V gene are SGHRS and YFSETQ. The J segment lost 4 bases and the V segment lost 4 bases, leaving 13 bases of the junction unmatched. CDR3 residues: CASSLGQVRMGNEKLFF. CDR3 bases: TGCGCCAGCAGCCTCGGACAGGTTCGGATGGGTAATGAAAAACTGTTTTTT.

This clone has a single count. One junction end disagrees with the germline gene, perhaps due to a read error. The V call is TRBV5-4, the J call TRBJ2-5, with D possibly TRBD2 on 6 matching bases. Germline-derived CDR1 and CDR2 are SGHNT and YYREEE (reference sequence). This CDR3 region has 15 residues. The chain's CDR3 is CASRLGLRLGETQYF. Here the CDR3 DNA reads TGTGCCAGCAGGTTGGGACTCCGGTTGGGAGAGACCCAGTACTTC.